This T cell receptor beta chain derives from a study of cytotoxic CD8 clonotypes in ibrutinib-treated CLL. Germline CDR1 and CDR2: GTSNPN and SVGIG (reference sequence). Germline trimming cut 3 bases from V and 10 bases from J; bases unmatched to any gene: 6. The CDR3 runs to 13 residues. The sequencing depth, 1 in 200,000 to 1 in 1 million T cells, was the target. Here immunoSEQ multiplex PCR was the method, and the copy in TCRdb shows in-frame clones only, minus some. In the table there are around 140,000 clones, about 75% of which are singletons. On this clone: Its antigen is unidentified.

Overall study results and limits: Public clonotypes, found uncommonly, either contracted or stayed stable on treatment. Sustained-remission patients were sampled at one set of times and progressing patients at different ones. Upon ibrutinib response clonality rose, and upon progression it fell back toward baseline.

The sequence came from a human donor with chronic lymphocytic leukemia. V usage is TRBV30 and J usage is TRBJ1-6; 7 bases agree with TRBD1. The source material was PBMCs, sampled after 24 months of ibrutinib treatment. CDR3 nucleotide sequence: TGTGCCTGGAGCCGCACAGGGGACTCACCCCTCCACTTT. Translation gives CAWSRTGDSPLHF.